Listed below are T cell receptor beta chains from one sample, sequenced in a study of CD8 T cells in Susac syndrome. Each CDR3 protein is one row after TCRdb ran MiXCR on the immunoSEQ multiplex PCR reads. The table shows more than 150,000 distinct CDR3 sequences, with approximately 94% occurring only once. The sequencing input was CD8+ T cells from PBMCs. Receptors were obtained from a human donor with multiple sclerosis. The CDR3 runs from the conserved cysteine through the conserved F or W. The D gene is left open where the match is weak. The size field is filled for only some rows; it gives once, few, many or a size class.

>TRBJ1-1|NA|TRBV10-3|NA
TGTGCCATCAGTACAGGACAAGGGAGCATGAACACTGAAGCTTTCTTT
CAISTGQGSMNTEAFF
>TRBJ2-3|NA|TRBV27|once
TGTGCCAGCAGGACCCTGGCAGGGAGTAGAGATACGCAGTATTTT
CASRTLAGSRDTQYF
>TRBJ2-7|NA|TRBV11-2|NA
TGTGCCAGCAGCTTAGGACGGACCCTGCCTCCAGGAGAGCAGTACTTC
CASSLGRTLPPGEQYF
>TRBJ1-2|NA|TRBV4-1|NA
TGCGCCAGCAGCCAAGTTTCAGGGGCGGATGGCTACACCTTC
CASSQVSGADGYTF
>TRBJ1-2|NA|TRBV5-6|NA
TGTGCCAGCAGCTTGGATGGAGTCAGGGTCGGCGGCTACACCTTC
CASSLDGVRVGGYTF
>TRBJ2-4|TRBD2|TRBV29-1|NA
TGCAGCGCTCGCGGGGGGCGCTCCCAAAACATTCAGTACTTC
CSARGGRSQNIQYF
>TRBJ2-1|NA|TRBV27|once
TGTGCCAGCAGCCCGAAAGAGTCTCGGGAGCAGTTCTTC
CASSPKESREQFF
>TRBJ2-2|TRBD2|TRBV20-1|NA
TGCAGTGCTAGAGAGACTAGCGGGGGGGACACCGGGGAGCTGTTTTTT
CSARETSGGDTGELFF
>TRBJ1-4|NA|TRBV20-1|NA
TGCAGTGCTAAACAGTCAACTAATGAAAAACTGTTTTTT
CSAKQSTNEKLFF
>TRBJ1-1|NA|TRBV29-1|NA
TGCAGCGTTGAATTTGCGGGTAGGGGAACTGAAGCTTTCTTT
CSVEFAGRGTEAFF
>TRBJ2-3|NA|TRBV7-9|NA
TGTGCCAGCAGCTTACGACCCACAGATACGCAGTATTTT
CASSLRPTDTQYF
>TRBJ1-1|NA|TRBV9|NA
TGTGCCAGCAGCCCGTTCGGGCGGAACACTGAAGCTTTCTTT
CASSPFGRNTEAFF
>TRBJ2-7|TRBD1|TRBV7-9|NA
TGTGCCAGCAGCCACCGGGACAGGGGGCGCGAGCAGTACTTC
CASSHRDRGREQYF
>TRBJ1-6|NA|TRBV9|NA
TGTGCCAGCAGCCCGGGACAACTCTATAATTCACCCCTCCACTTT
CASSPGQLYNSPLHF
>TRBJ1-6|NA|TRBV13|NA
TGTGCCAGCAGCTTCAGGGGTGGAGAACCACCCCTCCACTTT
CASSFRGGEPPLHF
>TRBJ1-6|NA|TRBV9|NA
TGTGCCAGCAGCGTAGGTCTCTCACCCCTCCACTTT
CASSVGLSPLHF
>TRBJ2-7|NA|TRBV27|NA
TGTGCCAGCAGTAACCGGGACAACTCCTACGAGCAGTACTTC
CASSNRDNSYEQYF
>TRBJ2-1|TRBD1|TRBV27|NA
TGTGCCAGCAGTTTATCGTCAGGGGGATACAATGAGCAGTTCTTC
CASSLSSGGYNEQFF
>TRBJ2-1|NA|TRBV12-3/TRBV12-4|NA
TGTGCCAGCAGTTTATTGGCGGCCGGGAATGAGCAGTTCTTC
CASSLLAAGNEQFF
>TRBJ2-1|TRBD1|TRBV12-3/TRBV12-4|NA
TGTGCCAGCAGTTCGGACAGGGGGCGAATCAATGAGCAGTTCTTC
CASSSDRGRINEQFF
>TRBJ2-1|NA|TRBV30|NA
TGTGCCTGGAGCCTCCCCGGGGGCGAAAAACCAAATGAGCAGTTCTTC
CAWSLPGGEKPNEQFF
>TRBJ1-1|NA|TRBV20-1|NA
TGCAGTGCTAGTCATCCCGAGGTTGGCACTGAAGCTTTCTTT
CSASHPEVGTEAFF
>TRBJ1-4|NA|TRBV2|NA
TGTGCCAGCAACCCGGGGGGGGAAAAACTGTTTTTT
CASNPGGEKLFF
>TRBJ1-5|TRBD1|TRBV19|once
TGTGCCAGTAGGGGACAGGGGGTTAGCAATCAGCCCCAGCATTTT
CASRGQGVSNQPQHF
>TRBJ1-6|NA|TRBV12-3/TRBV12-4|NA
TGTGCCAGCAGTCCTTCGGACCGACTAAACGATTCACCCCTCCACTTT
CASSPSDRLNDSPLHF
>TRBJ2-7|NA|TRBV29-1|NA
TGCAGCGCGACCTCCGACAGATCCTACGAGCAGTACTTC
CSATSDRSYEQYF